These 25 T cell receptor beta chains came from one sample sequenced in a study of T cell repertoires in cytomegalovirus infection. One entry per CDR3 protein results from TCRdb running MiXCR on the reads. The sample holds approximately 500,000 distinct CDR3 sequences, around 27% seen once. The material sequenced was PBMCs. The receptors shown here come from a human donor in good health (CMV status not recorded). Some clones in this sample may be carry-over from other donors' samples.

The chain combines TRBV28 with TRBJ2-1; D perhaps matches TRBD1 (6 bases). Deletions cut 7 bases from V and 4 bases from J, with 14 bases between. The CDR3 runs to 14 residues. Germline assignment: CDR1 MDHEN and CDR2 SYDVKM. CDR3 in amino acids: CASMAPGTYNEQFF. The CDR3 DNA reads as TGTGCCAGCATGGCGCCCGGGACATACAATGAGCAGTTCTTC.

This clonotype was counted only a few times. J is TRBJ2-5 and V is TRBV9; perhaps TRBD2 as D (5 bases). The CDR3 length is 16 residues. V was shortened by 0 bases and J by 4 bases, with 16 bases between the two germline ends. Germline values: CDR1 SGDLS, CDR2 YYNGEE. DNA for the CDR3: TGTGCCAGCAGCGTAGGGCTAGCTGATGGAAGAGAGACCCAGTACTTC. Its translation: CASSVGLADGRETQYF.

This clonotype was recorded many times. The J gene is TRBJ1-2, the V gene TRBV12-3 or TRBV12-4; TRBD1 matches 9 bases. The V segment lost 6 bases and the J segment 3 bases; nucleotides outside the gene matches: 8. This CDR3 is 15 amino acids long. This CDR3 is CASSPQGAPDYGYTF. In DNA form, the CDR3 reads TGTGCCAGCAGCCCACAGGGGGCGCCGGACTATGGCTACACCTTC.

This clonotype has only a few counts. The genes are TRBV7-4 and TRBJ2-7; 11 bases are shared with TRBD2. Per the germline V gene, CDR1 is SGHVT and CDR2 is SQSDAQ. Trimming took 2 bases from V and 6 from J; bases not matched to a gene: 3. The CDR3 has 14 residues. The CDR3 reads CASSLMLAGGEQYF. In DNA, the CDR3 is TGTGCCAGCAGCTTAATGCTAGCGGGAGGCGAGCAGTACTTC.

There are many counts of this clonotype. The rearrangement joins TRBV7-8 to TRBJ2-3; 8 nucleotides align to TRBD1. This CDR3 region has 15 residues. Germline loops: CDR1 SGHVS, CDR2 FQNEAQ. Trimming took 1 base from V and 4 from J; bases not matched to a gene: 4. The chain's CDR3 is CASSLGRGRSDTQYF. CDR3 nucleotide sequence: TGTGCCAGCAGCTTAGGCAGGGGGCGGTCAGATACGCAGTATTTT.

This clonotype was seen a handful of times. The chain combines TRBV4-1 with TRBJ2-1; D is perhaps TRBD1 (6 bases). Germline loops: CDR1 MGHRA, CDR2 YSYEKL. V was pared by 1 base and J by 9 bases, with 10 bases between. There are 13 residues in the CDR3. DNA of the CDR3: TGCGCCAGCAGCCAAGGGACAGATACTGAGCAGTTCTTC. Its translation: CASSQGTDTEQFF.

V and J are TRBV5-8 and TRBJ2-1, with 10 nucleotides matching TRBD1. CDR1 is SGHTS, CDR2 YDEGEE, per germline. V lost 7 bases, J lost 7 bases, and 8 bases stayed unmatched. The CDR3 sequence is 14 residues long. The CDR3 bases are TGTGCCAGCCTCCGGGACAGGGGATCAAATGAGCAGTTCTTC. Residues: CASLRDRGSNEQFF.

The chain links TRBV11-3 to TRBJ1-1; TRBD1 aligns across 9 bases. The CDR3 spans 15 residues. The V and J ends lost 5 bases and 0 bases, in that order; junction bases with no gene match: 4. Per the germline V gene, CDR1 is SGHNT and CDR2 is YENEEA. The CDR3: CASSLGQGLNTEAFF. CDR3 DNA sequence: TGTGCCAGCAGCCTGGGACAGGGTTTGAACACTGAAGCTTTCTTT.

The genes are TRBV20-1 and TRBJ1-1; D call uncertain. Trimming shortened V by 6 bases and J by 4 bases, and 12 bases separated the two germline ends. CDR3 length equals 12 residues. Germline lookup yields CDR1 DFQATT and CDR2 SNEGSKA (reference sequence). The CDR3 nucleotides are TGCAGTGCGCTGGGAGGAGGCACTGAAGCTTTCTTT. It codes for CSALGGGTEAFF.

The genes are TRBV6-5 and TRBJ2-2, with D perhaps matching TRBD2 (5 bases). CDR3 length: 14 residues. Trimming cost V 11 bases and J 1 base, with 14 bases left between them. Germline values: CDR1 MNHEY, CDR2 SVGAGI. DNA of the CDR3: TGTGCCTGTCGGATGAGCGGGAACACCGGGGAGCTGTTTTTT. Translating it yields CACRMSGNTGELFF.

The V and J genes are TRBV20-1 and TRBJ1-1; D uncertain. CDR1 DFQATT and CDR2 SNEGSKA come from the germline V gene (reference sequence). The CDR3 is 10 residues long. V was cut by 7 bases and J by 3 bases, with 6 bases left in between. The CDR3, as DNA: TGCAGTGTCTATCACACTGAAGCTTTCTTT. It translates to CSVYHTEAFF.

This clonotype showed up just a few times. The chain joins TRBV4-1 to TRBJ2-2, with 12 bases that match TRBD2. This CDR3 comprises 17 residues. V gave up 0 bases and J gave up 7 bases; unmatched junction bases: 6. Germline values: CDR1 MGHRA, CDR2 YSYEKL. The chain's CDR3 is CASSQEWLAGGDGELFF. The CDR3 region has the DNA TGCGCCAGCAGCCAAGAATGGCTAGCGGGAGGGGACGGGGAGCTGTTTTTT.

The rearrangement uses TRBV20-1 and TRBJ2-5; D is perhaps TRBD2 (6 bases). V was trimmed by 1 base and J by 4 bases, leaving 10 bases between them. CDR3 length: 13 amino acids. Germline V gives CDR1 DFQATT, CDR2 SNEGSKA (reference sequence). The CDR3 loop reads CSARAWRGETQYF. The CDR3 coding sequence is TGCAGTGCTAGAGCGTGGAGGGGAGAGACCCAGTACTTC.

Written as DNA, the CDR3 is TGTGCCACCAGTGGCGTGGGGGGTATGAGCAATCAGCCCCAGCATTTT. Translated, it gives CATSGVGGMSNQPQHF. The rearrangement links TRBV24-1 to TRBJ1-5, with a possible D match to TRBD1 (5 bases). Germline assignment: CDR1 KGHDR and CDR2 SFDVKD. The V and J ends lost 5 bases and 1 base respectively, with 14 bases between them. This CDR3 region has 16 residues.

This clonotype showed up just a few times. The chain couples TRBV19 to TRBJ2-1; D remains unclear. The ends were cut back, 3 bases at V and 8 bases at J, with 8 bases in the middle. Germline CDR1 and CDR2: LNHDA and SQIVND (reference sequence). CDR3 length equals 12 residues. The CDR3 sequence is CASSMSRDEQFF. CDR3 in DNA: TGTGCCAGTAGTATGAGTAGGGATGAGCAGTTCTTC.

This clonotype was seen only a few times. J is TRBJ2-3 and V is TRBV24-1, with a possible D match to TRBD1 (6 bases). The V end was cut by 2 bases, the J end by 2 bases, with 10 bases between. The CDR3 sequence is 15 residues long. Per germline, CDR1 KGHDR and CDR2 SFDVKD. CDR3 region: CATSDSGQYTDTQYF. The CDR3 DNA sequence: TGTGCCACCAGTGATTCCGGACAGTACACAGATACGCAGTATTTT.

About this clonotype itself: A read error may account for a junction end that differs from germline. The chain uses TRBV12-3 or TRBV12-4 and TRBJ2-7; 9 nucleotides line up with TRBD1. CDR3 size: 14 residues. The CDR3 nucleotides are TGTGACAGCAGTAGTCACAGGGGGCGGTTCGAGCAGTACTTC. Its translation: CDSSSHRGRFEQYF.

This clonotype was seen repeatedly, ten times or more. CDR3 nucleotides: TGTGCCAGCAGCCCCGGAGTTAGCCTTCCCGAGACCCAGTACTTC. Protein sequence: CASSPGVSLPETQYF. The chain has TRBV7-2 and TRBJ2-5; D not resolved. The V and J ends lost 5 bases and 5 bases respectively, with 18 bases between them. This CDR3 contains 15 residues. Germline V CDR1 and CDR2: SGHTA, FQGNSA.

The V call is TRBV4-1, the J call TRBJ1-1; 7 positions match TRBD1. The CDR3 is 16 amino acids. CDR1 is MGHRA, CDR2 YSYEKL, per germline. Trimming took 1 base from V and 1 from J; bases not matched to a gene: 6. Here the CDR3 reads CASSQGFRTGNTEAFF. The CDR3 nucleotides read TGCGCCAGCAGCCAAGGGTTTCGGACAGGGAACACTGAAGCTTTCTTT.

The rearrangement joins TRBV7-9 to TRBJ1-3; the match to TRBD1 covers 9 bases. J was trimmed by 0 bases and V by 6 bases; bases with no gene match: 6. The V gene's germline CDR1 is SEHNR and CDR2 FQNEAQ (reference sequence). This CDR3 has 16 residues. The CDR3, as DNA: TGTGCCAGCAGGCCGGACAGGGGATACTCTGGAAACACCATATATTTT. This gives the protein CASRPDRGYSGNTIYF.

The J gene is TRBJ1-6, the V gene TRBV19, with D unclear. Germline-derived CDR1 and CDR2 are LNHDA and SQIVND (reference sequence). The CDR3 loop spans 13 amino acids. The V end was cut by 3 bases, the J end by 9 bases, with 9 bases between. This CDR3 reads CASSISQPSPLHF. The DNA for the CDR3 is TGTGCCAGTAGTATCTCCCAACCTTCACCCCTCCACTTT. The whole variable domain, filled in from reference TRBV19 and TRBJ1-6, reads DGGITQSPKYLFRKEGQNVTLSCEQNLNHDAMYWYRQDPGQGLRLIYYSQIVNDFQKGDIAEGYSVSREKKESFPLTVTSAQKNPTAFYLCASSISQPSPLHFGNGTRLTVT.

This clonotype came up many times. The chain joins TRBV7-2 to TRBJ2-3; 14 nucleotides match TRBD2. The CDR3 runs 21 residues. After removal of 5 bases from V and 2 bases from J, the junction contained 18 bases not matched to a gene. Per the germline V gene, CDR1 is SGHTA and CDR2 is FQGNSA. The CDR3 spells CASSGQFRTRLAGGDTDTQYF. DNA of the CDR3: TGTGCCAGCAGCGGACAGTTTCGGACTCGACTAGCGGGAGGGGACACAGATACGCAGTATTTT.

The rearrangement joins TRBV20-1 to TRBJ1-1; D gene unclear. There are 13 residues in the CDR3. Germline V gene lookup returns CDR1 DFQATT and CDR2 SNEGSKA (reference sequence). V gave up 2 bases and J gave up 1 base, with 8 bases separating them. This CDR3 reads CSARRHSNTEAFF. DNA of the CDR3: TGCAGTGCTAGACGGCATTCGAACACTGAAGCTTTCTTT.

This clonotype has a handful of counts. In DNA form, the CDR3 reads TGTGCCAGCAGTTACAGGGGACTAGCGGGAGATACGCAGTATTTT. Its protein product is CASSYRGLAGDTQYF. V usage is TRBV6-2 or TRBV6-3 and J usage is TRBJ2-3; TRBD2 aligns across 12 bases. CDR1 and CDR2 from the germline V gene are MNHEY and SVGEGT. The CDR3 length is 15 residues. J lost 5 bases, V lost 2 bases, and 2 bases had no gene match.

The gene calls are TRBV7-9 and TRBJ2-1; tentatively, D is TRBD2 (5 bases). This CDR3 has 14 amino acids. Germline V gene data show CDR1 as SEHNR and CDR2 as FQNEAQ (reference sequence). Trimming took 4 bases from V and 0 from J, leaving 7 bases between them. The CDR3 sequence is CASSSAGSYNEQFF. DNA of the CDR3: TGTGCCAGCAGCTCGGCGGGCTCCTACAATGAGCAGTTCTTC.